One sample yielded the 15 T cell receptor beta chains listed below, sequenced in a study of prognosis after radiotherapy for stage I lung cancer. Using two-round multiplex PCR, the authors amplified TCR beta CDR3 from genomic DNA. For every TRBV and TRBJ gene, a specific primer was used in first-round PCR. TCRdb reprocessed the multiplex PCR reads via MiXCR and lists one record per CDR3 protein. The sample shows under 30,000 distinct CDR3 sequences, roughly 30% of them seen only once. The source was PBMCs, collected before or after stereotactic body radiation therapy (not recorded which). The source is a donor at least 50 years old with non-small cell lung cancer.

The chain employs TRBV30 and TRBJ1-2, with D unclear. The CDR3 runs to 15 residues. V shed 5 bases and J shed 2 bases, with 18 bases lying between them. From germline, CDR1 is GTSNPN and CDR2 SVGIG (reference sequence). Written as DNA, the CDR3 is TGTGCCTGGGGAATCCGGTTCCTAAAGAACTATGGCTACACCTTC. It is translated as CAWGIRFLKNYGYTF.

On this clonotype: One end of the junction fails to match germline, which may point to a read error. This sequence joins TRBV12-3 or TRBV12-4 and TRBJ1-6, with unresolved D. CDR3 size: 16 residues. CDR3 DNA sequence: TGTGACAGCAGTTTGACCGCGAGCTCCTATAATTCACCCCTCCACTTT. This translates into CDSSLTASSYNSPLHF.

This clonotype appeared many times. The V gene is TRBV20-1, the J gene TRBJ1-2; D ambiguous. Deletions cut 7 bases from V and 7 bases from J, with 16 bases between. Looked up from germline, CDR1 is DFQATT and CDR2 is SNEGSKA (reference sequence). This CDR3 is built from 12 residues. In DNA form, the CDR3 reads TGCAGTGTTGGCGGGGTTCCGGGTGGCTACACCTTC. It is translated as CSVGGVPGGYTF.

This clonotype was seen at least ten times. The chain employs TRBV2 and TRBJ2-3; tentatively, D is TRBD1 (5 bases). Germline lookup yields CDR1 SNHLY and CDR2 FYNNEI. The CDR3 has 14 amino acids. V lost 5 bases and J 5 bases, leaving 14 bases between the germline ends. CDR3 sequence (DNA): TGTGCCAGCAGTTCCCAGGGTGCTGAAGATACGCAGTATTTT. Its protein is CASSSQGAEDTQYF.

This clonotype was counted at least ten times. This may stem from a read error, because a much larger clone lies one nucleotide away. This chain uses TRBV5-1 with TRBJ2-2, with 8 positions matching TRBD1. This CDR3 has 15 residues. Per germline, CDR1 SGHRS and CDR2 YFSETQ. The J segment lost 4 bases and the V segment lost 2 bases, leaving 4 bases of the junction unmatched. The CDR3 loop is CASSFGQGTTGELFF. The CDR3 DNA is TGCGCCAGCAGCTTTGGACAGGGAACCACCGGGGAGCTGTTTTTT.

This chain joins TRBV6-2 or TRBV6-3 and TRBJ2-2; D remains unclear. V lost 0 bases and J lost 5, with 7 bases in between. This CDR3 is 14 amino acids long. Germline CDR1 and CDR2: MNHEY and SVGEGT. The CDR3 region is CASSYSFRTGELFF. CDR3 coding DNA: TGTGCCAGCAGTTACTCTTTCAGAACCGGGGAGCTGTTTTTT.

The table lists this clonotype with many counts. The CDR3 DNA is TGTGCCAGCAGCCAACGCCCTCCCGCAGCAACTAATGAAAAACTGTTTTTT. This gives the protein CASSQRPPAATNEKLFF. This chain joins TRBV4-2 and TRBJ1-4; no clear D. The V gene lost 2 bases and the J gene lost 0 bases, with 13 bases spanning the gap. The germline V gene encodes CDR1 LGHNA and CDR2 YNFKEQ. The CDR3 covers 17 residues.

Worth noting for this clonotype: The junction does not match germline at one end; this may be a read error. The CDR3: CASSLVGSKNTWELFF. The CDR3 bases are TGTGCCAGCAGCTTAGTTGGTTCTAAAAACACCTGGGAGCTGTTTTTT. The genes are TRBV11-2 and TRBJ2-2; D is unresolved. This CDR3 spans 16 amino acids. From germline, CDR1 is SGHAT and CDR2 FQNNGV. Full variable domain (outside the CDR3, taken from reference TRBV11-2 and TRBJ2-2): EAGVAQSPRYKIIEKRQSVAFWCNPISGHATLYWYQQILGQGPKLLIQFQNNGVVDDSQLPKDRFSAERLKGVDSTLKIQPAKLEDSAVYLCASSLVGSKNTWELFFGEGSRLTVL.

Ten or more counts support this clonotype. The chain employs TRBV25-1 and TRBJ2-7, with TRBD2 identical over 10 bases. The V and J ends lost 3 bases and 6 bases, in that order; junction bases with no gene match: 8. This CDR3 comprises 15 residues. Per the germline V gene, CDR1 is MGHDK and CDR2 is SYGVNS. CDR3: CASSEAAGGPSEQYF. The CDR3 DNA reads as TGTGCCAGCAGTGAGGCAGCGGGAGGGCCCTCCGAGCAGTACTTC.

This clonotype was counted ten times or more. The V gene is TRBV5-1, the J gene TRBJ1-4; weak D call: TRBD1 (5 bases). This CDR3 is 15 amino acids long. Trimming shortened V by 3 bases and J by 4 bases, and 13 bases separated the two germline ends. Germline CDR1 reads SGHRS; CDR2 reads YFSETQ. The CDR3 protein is CASSSTGTDNEKLFF. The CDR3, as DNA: TGCGCCAGCAGCTCGACCGGGACGGATAATGAAAAACTGTTTTTT.

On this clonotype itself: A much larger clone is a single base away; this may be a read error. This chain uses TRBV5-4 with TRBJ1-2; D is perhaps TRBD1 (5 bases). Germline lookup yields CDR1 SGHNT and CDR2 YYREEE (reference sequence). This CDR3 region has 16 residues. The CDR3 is CARSFGAAGKGHGYTF. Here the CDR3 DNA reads TGTGCCAGGAGCTTTGGGGCGGCAGGGAAAGGTCATGGCTACACCTTC.

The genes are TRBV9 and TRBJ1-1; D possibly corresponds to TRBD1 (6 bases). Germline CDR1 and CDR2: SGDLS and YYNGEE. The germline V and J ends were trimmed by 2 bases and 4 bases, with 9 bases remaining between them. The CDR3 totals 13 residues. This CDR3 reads CASSVKGGTEAFF. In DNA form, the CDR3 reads TGTGCCAGCAGCGTCAAAGGGGGCACTGAAGCTTTCTTT.

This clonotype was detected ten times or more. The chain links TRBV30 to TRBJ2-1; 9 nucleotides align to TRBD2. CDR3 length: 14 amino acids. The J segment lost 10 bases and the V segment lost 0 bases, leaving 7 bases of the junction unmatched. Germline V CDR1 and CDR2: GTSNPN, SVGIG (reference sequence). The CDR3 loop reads CAWSVWLAGYEQFF. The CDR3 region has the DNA TGTGCCTGGAGTGTATGGCTAGCGGGGTACGAGCAGTTCTTC.

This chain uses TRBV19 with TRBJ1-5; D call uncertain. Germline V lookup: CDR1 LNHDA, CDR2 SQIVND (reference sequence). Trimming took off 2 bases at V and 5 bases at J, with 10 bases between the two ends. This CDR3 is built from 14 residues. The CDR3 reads CASSISLVDQPQHF. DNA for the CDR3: TGTGCCAGTAGTATAAGTCTCGTCGATCAGCCCCAGCATTTT.

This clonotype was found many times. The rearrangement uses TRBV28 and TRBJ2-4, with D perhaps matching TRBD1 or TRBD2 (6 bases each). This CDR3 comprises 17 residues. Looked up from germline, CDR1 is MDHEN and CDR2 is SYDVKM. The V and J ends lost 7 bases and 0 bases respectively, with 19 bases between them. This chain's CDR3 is CASTPNGGGIAKNIQYF. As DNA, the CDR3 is TGTGCCAGCACCCCCAACGGAGGGGGGATAGCCAAAAACATTCAGTACTTC.